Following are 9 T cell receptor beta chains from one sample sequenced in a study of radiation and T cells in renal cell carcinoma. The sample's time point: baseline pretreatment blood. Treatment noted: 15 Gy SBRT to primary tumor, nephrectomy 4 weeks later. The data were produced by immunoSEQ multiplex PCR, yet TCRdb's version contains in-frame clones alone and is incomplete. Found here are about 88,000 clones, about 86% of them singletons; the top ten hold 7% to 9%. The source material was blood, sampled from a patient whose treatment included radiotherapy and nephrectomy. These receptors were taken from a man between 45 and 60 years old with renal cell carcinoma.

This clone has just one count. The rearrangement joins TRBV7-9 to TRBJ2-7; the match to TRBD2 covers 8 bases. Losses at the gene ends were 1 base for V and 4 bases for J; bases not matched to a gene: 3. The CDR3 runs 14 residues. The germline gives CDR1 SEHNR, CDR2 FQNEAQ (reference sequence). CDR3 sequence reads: CASSLGAGVYEQYF. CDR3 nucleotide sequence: TGTGCCAGCAGCTTAGGAGCGGGAGTATACGAGCAGTACTTC.

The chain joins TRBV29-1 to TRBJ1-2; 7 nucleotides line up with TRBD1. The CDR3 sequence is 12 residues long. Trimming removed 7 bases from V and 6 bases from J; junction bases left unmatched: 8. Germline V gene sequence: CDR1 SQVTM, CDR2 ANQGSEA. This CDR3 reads CSDDDRVNGYTF. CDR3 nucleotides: TGCAGCGACGATGACAGGGTGAATGGCTACACCTTC.

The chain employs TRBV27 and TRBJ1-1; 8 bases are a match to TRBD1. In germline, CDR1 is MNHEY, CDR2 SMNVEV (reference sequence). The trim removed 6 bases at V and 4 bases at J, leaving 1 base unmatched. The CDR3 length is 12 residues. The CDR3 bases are TGTGCCAGCAGAACAGGGGGCACTGAAGCTTTCTTT. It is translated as CASRTGGTEAFF.

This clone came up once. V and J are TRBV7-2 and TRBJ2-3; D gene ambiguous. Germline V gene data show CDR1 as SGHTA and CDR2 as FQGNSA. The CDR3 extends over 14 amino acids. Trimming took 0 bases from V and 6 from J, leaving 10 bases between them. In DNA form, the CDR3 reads TGTGCCAGCAGCTTAGCCAGAGGCGACGATACGCAGTATTTT. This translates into CASSLARGDDTQYF.

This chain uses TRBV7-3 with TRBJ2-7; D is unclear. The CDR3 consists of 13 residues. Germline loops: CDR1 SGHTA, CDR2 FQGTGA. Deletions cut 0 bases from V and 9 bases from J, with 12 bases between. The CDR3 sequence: CASSLTGKSRQYF. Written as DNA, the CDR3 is TGTGCCAGCAGCTTAACGGGGAAGTCTAGGCAGTACTTC. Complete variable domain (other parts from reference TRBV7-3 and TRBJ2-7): GAGVSQTPSNKVTEKGKYVELRCDPISGHTALYWYRQSLGQGPEFLIYFQGTGAADDSGLPNDRFFAVRPEGSVSTLKIQRTERGDSAVYLCASSLTGKSRQYFGPGTRLTVT.

CDR3 DNA: TGTGCCTTCCCGTCCCGGAGAGGTGAAGCTTTCTTT. As protein: CAFPSRRGEAFF. This sequence joins TRBV5-3 and TRBJ1-1; the D is unclear. TRBV5-3 is an open reading frame, and its role is uncertain. This CDR3 contains 12 residues. V lost 10 bases, J lost 7 bases, and 17 bases lay in between.

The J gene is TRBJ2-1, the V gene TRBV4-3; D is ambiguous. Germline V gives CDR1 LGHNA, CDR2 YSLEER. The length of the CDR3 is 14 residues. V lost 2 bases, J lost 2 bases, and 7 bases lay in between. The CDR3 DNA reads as TGCGCCAGCAGCCAACGGATAACCTACAATGAGCAGTTCTTC. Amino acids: CASSQRITYNEQFF.

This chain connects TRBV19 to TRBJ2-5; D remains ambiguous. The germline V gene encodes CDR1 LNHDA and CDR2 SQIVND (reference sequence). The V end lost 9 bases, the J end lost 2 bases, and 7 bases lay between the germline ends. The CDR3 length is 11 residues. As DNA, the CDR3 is TGTGCCAGGCAGCAGCAAGAGACCCAGTACTTC. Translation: CARQQQETQYF.

CDR3 in DNA: TGTGCCAGCAGTCCAGCGGGTGTCTATCACGAGCAGTACTTC. Encoded protein: CASSPAGVYHEQYF. This chain uses TRBV11-2 with TRBJ2-7, with a possible D match to TRBD2 (6 bases). V was shortened by 6 bases and J by 5 bases, with 17 bases between the two germline ends. CDR3 length: 14 residues. CDR1 and CDR2 from the germline V gene are SGHAT and FQNNGV.